This TCR beta chain comes out of a study of blood T cell repertoires in COVID-19 (dated by TCRdb to 2020 to 2022). In terms of the full investigation: Samples covering the acute and convalescent phases of COVID-19 were provided by collaborators in the United States, Italy and Spain. The prospective study material was composed of cDNA or gDNA derived from T cells, B-cell-depleted T cells, or PBMCs. Subjects who had been exposed to COVID-19, were actively infected with it, or had recovered from it provided the deeply sampled blood TCRbeta repertoires that made up the dataset. A freely available public database, intended as a resource for researchers studying the immune response to SARS-CoV-2, is where the repertoires were released. Samples were obtained from the ongoing ImmuneRACE study (first 160 participants) and from 1,254 subjects provided by 6 global collaborators. Sample metadata almost always included a de-identified subject ID, COVID-19 status, age in years and sex. Where available, HLA class I and class II types were taken from metadata supplied by the sample provider and were not determined by assay-based typing.

Collaborating institutions collected whole blood in K2EDTA tubes following their own protocols. Collaborator samples were shipped for TCRbeta analysis as frozen whole blood, isolated PBMCs, or DNA extracted from either sample type. On the study overall, not on this receptor specifically: The quantity of clinical and demographic metadata differed by source and by participant and was supplied without curation.

This clone was seen a single time. Its antigen remains unidentified. At one end the junction does not follow the germline gene, possibly because of a read error. The immunoSEQ Assay, a bias-controlled multiplex PCR, was used to amplify TCRbeta CDR3 regions from genomic DNA. The study's processing was this. The number of nucleated cells in each sample was estimated by amplification of reference gene primers within the assay. Sequence reads were collapsed and filtered to measure the absolute abundance of every unique TCRbeta CDR3 rearrangement. For each sample, productive Simpson clonality was calculated by taking the square root of Simpson's diversity index across productive rearrangements. Not all clones reach the TCRdb copy of this immuneACCESS table, which keeps in-frame sequences only. Checked studies attribute under half of the gap to unresolved V genes and leave the rest unexplained. That table furnishes V, J and clone size, whereas the DNA furnished D and trimming. The sample table lists about 380,000 clones, 85% of them with a count of one. In total, the top ten clones hold more than 3% of the sample.

CDR3 length: 15 amino acids, cysteine to phenylalanine. Just CDR3 DNA is preserved here, 45 bases in frame from base 1. From a lookup of the germline V gene, CDR1 and CDR2 are MNHNS and SASEGT. Sequencing used peripheral blood. The clonotype was recovered from a woman aged 18-29 years with acute or convalescent COVID-19. The chain is encoded by TRBV6-1 joined to TRBJ1-4; TRBD1 might be the D gene, on 6 matching bases. The nucleotides read TGTGCCAGCACTGAACGACAGGCTGGGGATGAAAAACTGTTTTTT. This encodes CASTERQAGDEKLFF.